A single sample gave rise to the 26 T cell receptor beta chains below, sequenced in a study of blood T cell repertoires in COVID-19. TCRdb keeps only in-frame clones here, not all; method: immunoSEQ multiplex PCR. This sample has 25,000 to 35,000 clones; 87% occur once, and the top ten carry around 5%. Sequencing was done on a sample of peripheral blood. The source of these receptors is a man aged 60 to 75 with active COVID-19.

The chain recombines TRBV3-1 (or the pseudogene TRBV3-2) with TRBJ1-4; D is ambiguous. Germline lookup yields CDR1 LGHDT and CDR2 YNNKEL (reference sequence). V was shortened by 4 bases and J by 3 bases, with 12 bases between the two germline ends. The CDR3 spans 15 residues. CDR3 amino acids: CASSPREWANEKLFF. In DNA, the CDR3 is TGTGCCAGCAGCCCCCGGGAATGGGCTAATGAAAAACTGTTTTTT.

CDR3 in DNA: TGCGCCAGCAGCCAAGATAGAAGCACAGATACGCAGTATTTT. It is translated as CASSQDRSTDTQYF. The J gene is TRBJ2-3, the V gene TRBV4-1; D ambiguous. The V end was cut by 0 bases, the J end by 0 bases, with 4 bases between. Germline CDR1 is MGHRA and CDR2 is YSYEKL. The CDR3 contains 14 residues.

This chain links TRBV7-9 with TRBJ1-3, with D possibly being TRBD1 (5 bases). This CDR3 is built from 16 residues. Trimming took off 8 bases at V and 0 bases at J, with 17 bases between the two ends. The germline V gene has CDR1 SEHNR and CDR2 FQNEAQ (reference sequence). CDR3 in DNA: TGTGCCAGCCGGCAGGGAGCGGGAGCCTCTGGAAACACCATATATTTT. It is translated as CASRQGAGASGNTIYF.

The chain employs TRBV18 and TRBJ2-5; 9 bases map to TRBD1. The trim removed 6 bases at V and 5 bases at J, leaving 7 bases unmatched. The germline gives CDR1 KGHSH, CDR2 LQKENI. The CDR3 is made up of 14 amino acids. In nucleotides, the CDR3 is TGTGCCAGCTCTCAAACAGGGGGCGCCGAGACCCAGTACTTC. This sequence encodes CASSQTGGAETQYF.

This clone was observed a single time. The DNA of the CDR3 is TGCGCCAGTCTTGAGGGAGATACGCAGTATTTT. It codes for CASLEGDTQYF. This sequence joins TRBV5-1 and TRBJ2-3; TRBD2 is a possible D gene (5 bases). The length of the CDR3 is 11 residues. V lost 8 bases and J lost 5, with 9 bases in between. CDR1 is SGHRS, CDR2 YFSETQ, per germline.

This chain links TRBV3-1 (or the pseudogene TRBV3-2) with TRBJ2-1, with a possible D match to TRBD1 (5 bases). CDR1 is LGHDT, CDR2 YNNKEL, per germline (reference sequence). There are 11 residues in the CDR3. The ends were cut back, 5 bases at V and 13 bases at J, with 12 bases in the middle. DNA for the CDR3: TGTGCCAGCAGCTTCCAGGGTGGACAGTTCTTC. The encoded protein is CASSFQGGQFF.

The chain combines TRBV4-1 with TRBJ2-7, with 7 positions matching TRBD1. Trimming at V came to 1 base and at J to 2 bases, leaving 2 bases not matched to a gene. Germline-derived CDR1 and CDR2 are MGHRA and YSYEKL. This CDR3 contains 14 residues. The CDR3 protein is CASSQGDSTYEQYF. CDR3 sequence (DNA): TGCGCCAGCAGCCAAGGGGACAGCACCTACGAGCAGTACTTC.

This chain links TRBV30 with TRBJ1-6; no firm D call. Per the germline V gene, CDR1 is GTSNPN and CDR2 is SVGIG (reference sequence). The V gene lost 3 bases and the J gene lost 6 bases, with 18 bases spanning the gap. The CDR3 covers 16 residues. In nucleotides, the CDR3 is TGTGCCTGGAGGGGGAGGAATCGACTCGGTAATTCACCCCTCCACTTT. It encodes CAWRGRNRLGNSPLHF.

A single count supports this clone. The CDR3: CASRPDRDGRTEAFF. For the CDR3, the DNA is TGCGCCAGCAGACCCGACAGGGACGGTCGCACTGAAGCTTTCTTT. The chain joins TRBV5-1 to TRBJ1-1; 7 positions agree with TRBD1. The CDR3 spans 15 residues. CDR1 is SGHRS and CDR2 is YFSETQ in the germline V gene. With 5 bases clipped from V and 4 bases from J, the junction kept 11 bases outside the gene matches.

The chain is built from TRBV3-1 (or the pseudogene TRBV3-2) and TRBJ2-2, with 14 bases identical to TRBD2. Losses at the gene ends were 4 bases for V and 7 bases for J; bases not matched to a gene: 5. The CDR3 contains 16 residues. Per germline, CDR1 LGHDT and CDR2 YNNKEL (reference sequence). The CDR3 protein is CASSLGTSGGIGELFF. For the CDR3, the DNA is TGTGCCAGCAGCCTAGGGACTAGCGGGGGTATCGGGGAGCTGTTTTTT.

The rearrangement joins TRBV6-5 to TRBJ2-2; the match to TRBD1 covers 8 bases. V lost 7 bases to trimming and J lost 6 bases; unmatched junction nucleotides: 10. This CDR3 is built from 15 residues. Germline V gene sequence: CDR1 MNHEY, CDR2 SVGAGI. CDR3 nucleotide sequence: TGTGCCAGCAACGTGGACAGGGTCTGTTCCGGGGAGCTGTTTTTT. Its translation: CASNVDRVCSGELFF.

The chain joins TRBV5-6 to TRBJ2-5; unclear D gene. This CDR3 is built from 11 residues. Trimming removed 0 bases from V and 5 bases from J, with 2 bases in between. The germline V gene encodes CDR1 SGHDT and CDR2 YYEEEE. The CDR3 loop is CASSLAETQYF. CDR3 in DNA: TGTGCCAGCAGCTTGGCGGAGACCCAGTACTTC.

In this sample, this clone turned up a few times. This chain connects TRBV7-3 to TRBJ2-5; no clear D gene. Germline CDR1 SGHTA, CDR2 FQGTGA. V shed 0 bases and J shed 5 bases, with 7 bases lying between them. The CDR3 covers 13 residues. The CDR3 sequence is CASSLTHGETQYF. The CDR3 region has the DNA TGTGCCAGCAGCTTAACTCACGGGGAGACCCAGTACTTC. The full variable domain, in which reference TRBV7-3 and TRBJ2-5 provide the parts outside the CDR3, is GAGVSQTPSNKVTEKGKYVELRCDPISGHTALYWYRQSLGQGPEFLIYFQGTGAADDSGLPNDRFFAVRPEGSVSTLKIQRTERGDSAVYLCASSLTHGETQYFGPGTRLLVL.

In nucleotides, the CDR3 is TGTGCCAGCAGCTTAGCCGGGGGGCCGAATCAGCCCCAGCATTTT. Residues: CASSLAGGPNQPQHF. V usage is TRBV7-9 and J usage is TRBJ1-5, with D perhaps matching TRBD1 (6 bases). This CDR3 contains 15 residues. Trimming removed 0 bases from V and 4 bases from J, with 10 bases in between. CDR1 is SEHNR and CDR2 is FQNEAQ in the germline V gene (reference sequence).

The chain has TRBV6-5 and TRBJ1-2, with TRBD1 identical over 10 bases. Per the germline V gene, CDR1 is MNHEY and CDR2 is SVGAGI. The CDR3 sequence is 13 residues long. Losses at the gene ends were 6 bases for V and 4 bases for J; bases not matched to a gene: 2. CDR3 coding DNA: TGTGCCAGCAGAAGGACAGGGGGCTATGGCTACACCTTC. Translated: CASRRTGGYGYTF.

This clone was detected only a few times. The CDR3 region has the DNA TGTGCCAGCTCACCACCGGGGACTAGAAGCACCGGGGAGCTGTTTTTT. Amino acid sequence: CASSPPGTRSTGELFF. V usage is TRBV18 and J usage is TRBJ2-2, with TRBD2 identical over 8 bases. Germline V gene data show CDR1 as KGHSH and CDR2 as LQKENI. Unmatched junction bases numbered 4, after V lost 0 bases and J lost 4 bases. This CDR3 spans 16 amino acids.

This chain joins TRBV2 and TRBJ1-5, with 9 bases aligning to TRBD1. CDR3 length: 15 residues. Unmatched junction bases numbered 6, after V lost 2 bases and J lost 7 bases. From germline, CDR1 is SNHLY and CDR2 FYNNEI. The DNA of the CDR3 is TGTGCCAGCAGTGAATATGGGACAGGGAGACAGCCCCAGCATTTT. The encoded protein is CASSEYGTGRQPQHF.

The CDR3 DNA sequence: TGTGCCAGCAGCTTGAGTAGCTCCTATAATTCACCCCTCCACTTT. Its protein is CASSLSSSYNSPLHF. The chain combines TRBV7-9 with TRBJ1-6, with unresolved D. V dropped 3 bases and J dropped 0 bases, with 6 bases sitting between them. The CDR3 has 15 residues. The germline V gene encodes CDR1 SEHNR and CDR2 FQNEAQ (reference sequence).

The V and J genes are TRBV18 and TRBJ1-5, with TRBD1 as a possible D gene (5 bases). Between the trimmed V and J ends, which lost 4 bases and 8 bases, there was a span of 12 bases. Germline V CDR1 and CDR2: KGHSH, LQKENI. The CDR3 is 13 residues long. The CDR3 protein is CASSRYQGEPQHF. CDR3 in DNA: TGTGCCAGCTCACGATATCAGGGCGAGCCCCAGCATTTT. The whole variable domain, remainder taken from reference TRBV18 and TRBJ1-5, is NAGVMQNPRHLVRRRGQEARLRCSPMKGHSHVYWYRQLPEEGLKFMVYLQKENIIDESGMPKERFSAEFPKEGPSILRIQQVVRGDSAAYFCASSRYQGEPQHFGDGTRLSIL.

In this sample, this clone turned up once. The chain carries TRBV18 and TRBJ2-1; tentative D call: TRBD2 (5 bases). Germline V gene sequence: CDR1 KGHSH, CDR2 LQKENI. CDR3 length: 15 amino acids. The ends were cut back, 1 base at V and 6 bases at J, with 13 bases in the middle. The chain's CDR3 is CASSPRGFNINEQFF. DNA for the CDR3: TGTGCCAGCTCACCACGAGGGTTTAACATCAATGAGCAGTTCTTC.

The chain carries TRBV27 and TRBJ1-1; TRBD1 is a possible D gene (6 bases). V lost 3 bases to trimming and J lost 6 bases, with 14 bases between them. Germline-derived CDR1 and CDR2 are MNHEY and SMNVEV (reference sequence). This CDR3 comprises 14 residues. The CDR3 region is CASSFSRGKAEAFF. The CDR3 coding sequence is TGTGCCAGCAGTTTTAGCAGGGGTAAGGCTGAAGCTTTCTTT.

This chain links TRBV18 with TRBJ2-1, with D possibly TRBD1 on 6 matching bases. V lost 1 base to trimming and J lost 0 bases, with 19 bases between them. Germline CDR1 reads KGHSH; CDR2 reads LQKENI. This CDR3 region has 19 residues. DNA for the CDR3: TGTGCCAGCTCACCACTGGGGGCAAGCAGTCCGAGCTCCTACAATGAGCAGTTCTTC. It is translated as CASSPLGASSPSSYNEQFF.

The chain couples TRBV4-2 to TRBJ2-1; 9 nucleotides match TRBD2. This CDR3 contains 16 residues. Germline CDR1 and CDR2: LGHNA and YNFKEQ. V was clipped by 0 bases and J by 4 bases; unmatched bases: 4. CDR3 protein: CASSQDAGGAYNEQFF. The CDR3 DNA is TGTGCCAGCAGCCAAGACGCGGGGGGGGCGTACAATGAGCAGTTCTTC.

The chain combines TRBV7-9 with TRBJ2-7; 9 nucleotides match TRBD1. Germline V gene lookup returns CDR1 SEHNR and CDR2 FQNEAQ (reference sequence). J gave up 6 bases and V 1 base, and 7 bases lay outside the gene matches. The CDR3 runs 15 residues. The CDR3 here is CASSLGGTGFSEQYF. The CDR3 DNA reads TGTGCCAGCAGCTTAGGCGGGACAGGGTTCTCCGAGCAGTACTTC.

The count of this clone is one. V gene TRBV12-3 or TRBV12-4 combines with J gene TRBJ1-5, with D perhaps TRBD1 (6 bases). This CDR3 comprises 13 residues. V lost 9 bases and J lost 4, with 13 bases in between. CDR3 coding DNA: TGTGCCAGTCGAAGGGGGGGGAATCAGCCCCAGCATTTT. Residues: CASRRGGNQPQHF.

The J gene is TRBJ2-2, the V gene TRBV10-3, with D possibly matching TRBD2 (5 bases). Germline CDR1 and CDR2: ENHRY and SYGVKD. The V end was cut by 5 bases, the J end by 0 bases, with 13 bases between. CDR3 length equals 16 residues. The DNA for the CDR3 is TGTGCCATCAGTACCACCGGAGGCGCGAACACCGGGGAGCTGTTTTTT. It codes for CAISTTGGANTGELFF.